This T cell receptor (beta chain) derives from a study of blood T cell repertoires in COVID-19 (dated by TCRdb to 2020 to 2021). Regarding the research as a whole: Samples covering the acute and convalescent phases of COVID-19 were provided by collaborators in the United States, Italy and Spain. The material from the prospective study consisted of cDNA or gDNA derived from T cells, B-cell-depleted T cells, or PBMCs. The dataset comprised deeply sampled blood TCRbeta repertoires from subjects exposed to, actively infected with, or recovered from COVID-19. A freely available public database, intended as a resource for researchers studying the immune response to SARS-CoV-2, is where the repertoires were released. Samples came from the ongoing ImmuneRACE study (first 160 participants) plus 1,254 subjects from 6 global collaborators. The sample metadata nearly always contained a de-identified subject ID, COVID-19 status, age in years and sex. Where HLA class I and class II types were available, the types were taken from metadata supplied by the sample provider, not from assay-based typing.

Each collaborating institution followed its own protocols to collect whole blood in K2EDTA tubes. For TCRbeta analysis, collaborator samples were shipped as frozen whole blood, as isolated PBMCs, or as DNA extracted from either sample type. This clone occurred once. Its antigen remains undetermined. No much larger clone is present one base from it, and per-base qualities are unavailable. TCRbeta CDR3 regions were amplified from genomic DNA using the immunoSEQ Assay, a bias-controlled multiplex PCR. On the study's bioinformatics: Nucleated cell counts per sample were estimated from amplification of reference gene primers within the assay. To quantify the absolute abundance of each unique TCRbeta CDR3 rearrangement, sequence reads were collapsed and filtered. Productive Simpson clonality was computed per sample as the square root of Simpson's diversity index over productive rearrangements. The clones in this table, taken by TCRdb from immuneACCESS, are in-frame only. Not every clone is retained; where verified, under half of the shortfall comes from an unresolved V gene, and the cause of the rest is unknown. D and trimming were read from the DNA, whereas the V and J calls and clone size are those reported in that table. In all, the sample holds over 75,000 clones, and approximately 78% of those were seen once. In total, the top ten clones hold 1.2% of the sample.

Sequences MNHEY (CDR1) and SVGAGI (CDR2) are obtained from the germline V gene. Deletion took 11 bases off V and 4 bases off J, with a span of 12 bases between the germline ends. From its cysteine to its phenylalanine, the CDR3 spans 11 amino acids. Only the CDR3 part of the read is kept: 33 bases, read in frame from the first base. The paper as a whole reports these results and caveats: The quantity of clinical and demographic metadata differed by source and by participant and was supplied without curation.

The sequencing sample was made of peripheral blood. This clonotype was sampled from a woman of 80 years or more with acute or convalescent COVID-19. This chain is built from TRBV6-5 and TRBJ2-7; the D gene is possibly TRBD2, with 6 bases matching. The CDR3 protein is CAAGRAYEQYF. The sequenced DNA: TGTGCCGCGGGAAGGGCGTACGAGCAGTACTTC.